One and the same sample provided the 10 T cell receptor beta chains below, sequenced in a study of blood T cell repertoires in COVID-19. TCRdb's copy holds only in-frame clones and misses some; the assay was immunoSEQ multiplex PCR. The table has 360,000 or so clones, roughly nine tenths seen once. The sequenced material came from PBMCs or T cells enriched from blood (not recorded which). These receptors were obtained from a woman between 25 and 40 years old who had recovered from COVID-19.

The chain couples TRBV7-8 to TRBJ2-4; tentatively, D is TRBD1 (7 bases). This CDR3 is 15 amino acids long. The germline gives CDR1 SGHVS, CDR2 FQNEAQ. V lost 6 bases and J 4 bases, leaving 16 bases between the germline ends. CDR3 coding DNA: TGTGCCAGCAGTCCTAGGGGGGACAGAAAAAACATTCAGTACTTC. Protein: CASSPRGDRKNIQYF.

This sequence joins TRBV28 and TRBJ1-4; D remains ambiguous. There are 13 residues in the CDR3. Germline V gene lookup returns CDR1 MDHEN and CDR2 SYDVKM. V dropped 3 bases and J dropped 4 bases, with 6 bases sitting between them. CDR3 loop: CASSFGLNEKLFF. The CDR3 coding sequence is TGTGCCAGCAGTTTTGGACTTAATGAAAAACTGTTTTTT.

The chain couples TRBV6-5 to TRBJ1-1; weak D call: TRBD1 (5 bases). CDR3 length: 11 residues. Trimming removed 6 bases from V and 11 bases from J, with 13 bases in between. CDR1 and CDR2 from the germline V gene are MNHEY and SVGAGI. In DNA, the CDR3 is TGTGCCAGCAGCTGGGGGACTTTGGCTTTCTTT. Translation: CASSWGTLAFF.

This clone was counted a single time. As DNA, the CDR3 is TGTGCCAGCAGCTTGACAGGGGACCGTAACAATGAGCAGTTCTTC. As protein: CASSLTGDRNNEQFF. V gene TRBV7-3 combines with J gene TRBJ2-1; 8 nucleotides match TRBD1. With V trimmed by 3 bases and J by 5 bases, 6 bases remained unmatched. The length of the CDR3 is 15 residues. Germline V gene data show CDR1 as SGHTA and CDR2 as FQGTGA.

J is TRBJ2-2 and V is TRBV9, with D possibly being TRBD2 (5 bases). The germline gives CDR1 SGDLS, CDR2 YYNGEE. The CDR3 runs to 14 residues. With 0 bases removed from V and 4 bases from J, the gap between germline ends came to 7 bases. CDR3 DNA sequence: TGTGCCAGCAGCGTAGGAGGGCCCACCGGGGAGCTGTTTTTT. It codes for CASSVGGPTGELFF.

This clone was found once. This chain connects TRBV7-9 to TRBJ1-4, with no clear D. The germline V gene has CDR1 SEHNR and CDR2 FQNEAQ (reference sequence). This CDR3 is built from 17 residues. The V gene lost 2 bases and the J gene lost 0 bases, with 13 bases spanning the gap. The CDR3 protein is CASSLPALGPTNEKLFF. The CDR3 DNA follows: TGTGCCAGCAGCTTACCCGCCCTAGGCCCAACTAATGAAAAACTGTTTTTT.

This clone was counted a single time. J is TRBJ1-3 and V is TRBV15; D might be TRBD1 (6 bases). This CDR3 has 14 amino acids. Per germline, CDR1 LNHNV and CDR2 YYDKDF (reference sequence). Trimming took 3 bases from V and 0 from J, leaving 6 bases between them. The CDR3 nucleotides are TGTGCCACCAGCAGGGACAGCTCTGGAAACACCATATATTTT. Residues: CATSRDSSGNTIYF.

The chain has TRBV4-3 and TRBJ1-2; D is ambiguous. V was clipped by 0 bases and J by 3 bases, with 11 bases between them. The CDR3 sequence is 15 residues long. Germline-derived CDR1 and CDR2 are LGHNA and YSLEER. The CDR3 region is CASSQDSQSDYGYTF. The CDR3 region has the DNA TGCGCCAGCAGCCAAGATTCCCAATCGGACTATGGCTACACCTTC.

The gene calls are TRBV7-9 and TRBJ1-3; the D is unclear. Germline CDR1 and CDR2: SEHNR and FQNEAQ (reference sequence). This CDR3 has 13 residues. The V end lost 5 bases, the J end lost 7 bases, and 12 bases lay between the germline ends. The chain's CDR3 is CASSLRGSNTIYF. The CDR3 DNA is TGTGCCAGCAGCCTCCGGGGATCGAACACCATATATTTT.

This chain links TRBV7-4 with TRBJ1-5; D gene unclear. The V gene lost 7 bases and the J gene lost 4 bases, with 11 bases spanning the gap. This CDR3 spans 13 amino acids. Germline loops: CDR1 SGHVT, CDR2 SQSDAQ. CDR3 region: CASTPTGNQPQHF. The CDR3 DNA follows: TGTGCCAGCACCCCGACGGGAAATCAGCCCCAGCATTTT.